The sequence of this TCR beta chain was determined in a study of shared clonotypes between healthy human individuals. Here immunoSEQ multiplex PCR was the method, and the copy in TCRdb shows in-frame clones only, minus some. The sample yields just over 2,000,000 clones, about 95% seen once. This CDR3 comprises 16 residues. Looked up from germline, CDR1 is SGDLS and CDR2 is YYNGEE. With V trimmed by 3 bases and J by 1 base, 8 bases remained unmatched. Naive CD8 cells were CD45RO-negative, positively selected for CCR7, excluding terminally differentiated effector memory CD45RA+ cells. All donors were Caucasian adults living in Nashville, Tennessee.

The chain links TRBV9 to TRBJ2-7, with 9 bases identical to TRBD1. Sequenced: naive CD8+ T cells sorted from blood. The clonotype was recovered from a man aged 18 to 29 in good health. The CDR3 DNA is TGTGCCAGCAGCGCACTCGCCGGGACAGGGTCCTACGAGCAGTACTTC. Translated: CASSALAGTGSYEQYF.